Listed below are T cell receptor beta chains from one sample, sequenced in a study of blood T cell repertoires in COVID-19. Here immunoSEQ multiplex PCR was the method, and the copy in TCRdb shows in-frame clones only, minus some. Seen here are 350,000 to 450,000 clones, 85% observed once, and the top ten hold under 4%. Sequences were obtained from peripheral blood. The receptors originated from a woman under 30 with acute or convalescent COVID-19. CDR3s include the opening cysteine and the closing phenylalanine or tryptophan. Each record gives: CDR3 DNA, CDR3 protein, V gene, D gene, J gene. D genes are given only for firm matches.

TGTGCCACCAGTGAATGGGACAGGGAAGAATTGAATCAGCCCCAGCATTTT CATSEWDREELNQPQHF TRBV24-1 TRBD1 TRBJ1-5
TGTGCCGTCTCACAGAGCACTGAAGCTTTCTTT CAVSQSTEAFF TRBV10-3 . TRBJ1-1
TGTGCCAGCAGCTCCCGGACAGGAAGGGGCTACGAGCAGTACTTC CASSSRTGRGYEQYF TRBV9 TRBD1 TRBJ2-7
TGTGCCAGCAAGGGTCCAGGGGATTTAGATACGCAGTATTTT CASKGPGDLDTQYF TRBV6-5 . TRBJ2-3
TGCGCCAGCAGCCTGAGGGCGGGAGGGAACACCATATATTTT CASSLRAGGNTIYF TRBV5-1 . TRBJ1-3
TGTGCCAGCAGTCAGTGGTCTGGGGCCAACGTCCTGACTTTC CASSQWSGANVLTF TRBV28 . TRBJ2-6
TGTGCCAGCAGCCAAGGAGGAGGCGGACAAGAGACCCAGTACTTC CASSQGGGGQETQYF TRBV14 . TRBJ2-5
TGTGCCACCAGCGGGGACACTCAAGAGACCCAGTACTTC CATSGDTQETQYF TRBV24-1 . TRBJ2-5
TGTGCCAGCAGCTTCGCGGAGACTAGCGTCTTGGAGACCCAGTACTTC CASSFAETSVLETQYF TRBV11-1 TRBD2 TRBJ2-5
TGCACCAGCTACTGTGTCGGGAGCTCCTACAATGAGCAGTTCTTC CTSYCVGSSYNEQFF TRBV1 . TRBJ2-1
TGTGCCAGCAGCGCTTATAGCAATCAGCCCCAGCATTTT CASSAYSNQPQHF TRBV9 . TRBJ1-5
TGTGCCAGCAGCCCCGCAGGGGATGAAGCTTTCTTT CASSPAGDEAFF TRBV9 . TRBJ1-1
TGTGCCAGCAGTTATTCACTAGAAAAAAACATTCAGTACTTC CASSYSLEKNIQYF TRBV6-6 . TRBJ2-4